This entry concerns a single T cell receptor (beta chain). There are a few counts of this clonotype. Its antigen target is currently unknown. Nothing much larger sits one base from this clone, and base qualities are not available. The sample originates from a study of early T cells in non-severe SARS-CoV-2 infection (dated by TCRdb to about 2021). Some background on the complete study: Because TCR sequencing relied on bulk RNA taken from unsorted whole blood, pairing of alpha and beta chains was not possible. Results and caveats for the whole study, not just this receptor: VDJdb matching was skewed toward anti-spike CD8 responses and likely underestimated virus-specific expansions by missing private and CD4 specificities.

The library was produced with 5' RACE. Instrument used: NextSeq 500. The TCR library protocol attached unique molecular identifiers to individual cDNA molecules to correct for sequencing error and PCR bias. Sequencing covered both TCR alpha and beta chains, and within each sample the abundances of alpha and beta sequences were tightly co-correlated. Processing in the source paper ran as follows. Decombinator V4 was used to annotate TCR sequences for V gene, J gene and CDR3. Expanded TCRs were defined as changing significantly between any two time points under a Poisson model with p below 0.0001. TCR abundances were normalised to the total number of TCRs sequenced in each sample and reported as counts per million. MAIT TCRs were defined by TRAV1-2 paired with TRAJ12, TRAJ20 or TRAJ33, and iNKT TCRs by TRAV10 paired with TRAJ18. VDJdb, accessed on 1 November 2021, was searched for TCRs annotated for CMV, EBV and SARS-CoV-2, and TCRs annotated for more than one antigen were excluded. The public reads were reanalyzed by TCRdb: fastp trimming at Q25, MiXCR alignment, in-frame beta chains only. Each record represents a unique CDR3 protein, reported with the most common genes and DNA among its rows. None of the V and J calls come from the authors' own analysis; TCRdb made them. The sample has tens of thousands of distinct CDR3 sequences on record, about 12% of them singletons. Jointly, the top ten make up approximately 2.5% of the sample.

The CDR3 runs 14 amino acids, cysteine and phenylalanine included. The sequence is cut down to CDR3 DNA, 42 bases in frame from base 1. Relative to germline, V is 3 bases shorter and J is 1 base shorter, with 6 bases between their ends. Set within a cohort of healthcare workers in London, UK, this nested case-control study involved weekly PCR testing of nasopharyngeal swabs along with blood sampling. Healthcare workers were enrolled in the week of the UK lockdown, from 23 to 31 March 2020, and were followed every week for up to roughly 15 weeks. The specimen comprised whole blood, sampled at baseline. The sequence joins TRBV12-3 or TRBV12-4 to TRBJ2-2; the D gene cannot be named for sure. This clonotype was sampled from an adult who was a healthcare worker with PCR-confirmed SARS-CoV-2 infection or an uninfected control (not recorded which). In nucleotide form, the sequence is TGTGCCAGCAGTTTGAAGGGGAACACCGGGGAGCTGTTTTTT. This codes for CASSLKGNTGELFF.